These 10 T cell receptor beta chains share one sample of origin, sequenced in a study of cytomegalovirus exposure and HLA in healthy donors. The PCR made use of 60 Vbeta and 13 Jbeta primers. Generated by immunoSEQ multiplex PCR, the TCRdb table keeps only in-frame clones and is missing some. The sample records 150,000 or so clones, roughly 70% being singletons. Input material: PBMCs. Receptors originate from a male donor in good health and CMV-seronegative.

On this clone: The junction departs from the called germline gene at one end, perhaps through a read error. This chain joins TRBV11-2 and TRBJ1-1; D not resolved. The CDR3 length is 9 residues. The germline CDR1 and CDR2 sequences are SGHAT and FQNNGV. In nucleotides, the CDR3 is TGTGCCAGCAGTTCTCCCACCTACTTT. Protein sequence: CASSSPTYF. The full variable domain, with the rest looked up from reference TRBV11-2 and TRBJ1-1, is EAGVAQSPRYKIIEKRQSVAFWCNPISGHATLYWYQQILGQGPKLLIQFQNNGVVDDSQLPKDRFSAERLKGVDSTLKIQPAKLEDSAVYLCASSSPTYFGQGTRLTVV.

The genes are TRBV5-6 and TRBJ1-5; 7 bases align to TRBD1. The CDR3 runs to 14 residues. The germline V gene encodes CDR1 SGHDT and CDR2 YYEEEE. The ends lost 4 bases at V and 5 bases at J; junction bases unmatched: 6. The chain's CDR3 is CASSPKGADQPQHF. CDR3 in DNA: TGTGCCAGCAGCCCCAAGGGGGCGGATCAGCCCCAGCATTTT.

The V gene is TRBV9, the J gene TRBJ2-3; the D gene is possibly TRBD1 (5 bases). The length of the CDR3 is 15 residues. Germline CDR1 reads SGDLS; CDR2 reads YYNGEE. The V end was cut by 4 bases, the J end by 2 bases, with 14 bases between. CDR3 loop: CASSLDSRATDTQYF. The CDR3 region has the DNA TGTGCCAGCAGCCTCGACAGTAGGGCCACAGATACGCAGTATTTT.

The CDR3 coding sequence is TGTGCCAGCTCACCACCGCTTTCGAGCTCCTACGAGCAGTACTTC. It yields the protein CASSPPLSSSYEQYF. The V call is TRBV18, the J call TRBJ2-7, with unresolved D. CDR1 is KGHSH and CDR2 is LQKENI in the germline V gene. Trimming took 0 bases from V and 0 from J, leaving 9 bases between them. The CDR3 totals 15 residues. Full variable domain (outside the CDR3, taken from reference TRBV18 and TRBJ2-7): NAGVMQNPRHLVRRRGQEARLRCSPMKGHSHVYWYRQLPEEGLKFMVYLQKENIIDESGMPKERFSAEFPKEGPSILRIQQVVRGDSAAYFCASSPPLSSSYEQYFGPGTRLTVT.

As DNA, the CDR3 is TGTGCCAGCAGCGAAAAACTATCTGATCCTGGAAACACCATATATTTT. Translated: CASSEKLSDPGNTIYF. The V gene is TRBV6-6, the J gene TRBJ1-3; no definite D call. V lost 6 bases, J lost 2 bases, and 17 bases lay in between. The germline V gene has CDR1 MNHNY and CDR2 SVGAGI (reference sequence). The CDR3 contains 16 residues.

This rearrangement joins TRBV18 to TRBJ2-7; D is unresolved. V lost 5 bases and J lost 2, with 7 bases in between. The CDR3 is 12 residues long. The V gene's germline CDR1 is KGHSH and CDR2 LQKENI. DNA for the CDR3: TGTGCCAGCTCAGAGTTCGCCTACGAGCAGTACTTC. It translates to CASSEFAYEQYF.

The chain joins TRBV5-6 to TRBJ2-1; the match to TRBD2 covers 7 bases. The germline V gene has CDR1 SGHDT and CDR2 YYEEEE. This CDR3 spans 16 amino acids. Trimming cost V 4 bases and J 10 bases; bases outside gene matches: 17. In nucleotides, the CDR3 is TGTGCCAGCAGCGGTGGAGCAGCGGGACGGCCGATGGAGCAGTTCTTC. Amino acids: CASSGGAAGRPMEQFF.

The count of this clone is one. This CDR3 is CASSKDLLFQETQYF. The CDR3 DNA sequence: TGTGCCAGTAGTAAAGACCTACTCTTTCAAGAGACCCAGTACTTC. This rearrangement joins TRBV19 to TRBJ2-5; the D is unclear. V was pared by 4 bases and J by 2 bases, with 14 bases between. This CDR3 has 15 residues. Germline lookup yields CDR1 LNHDA and CDR2 SQIVND (reference sequence). Full variable domain (missing parts from reference TRBV19 and TRBJ2-5): DGGITQSPKYLFRKEGQNVTLSCEQNLNHDAMYWYRQDPGQGLRLIYYSQIVNDFQKGDIAEGYSVSREKKESFPLTVTSAQKNPTAFYLCASSKDLLFQETQYFGPGTRLLVL.

Only a few counts were recorded for this clone. The chain recombines TRBV5-5 with TRBJ2-7, with 8 bases identical to TRBD2. The ends lost 0 bases at V and 0 bases at J; junction bases unmatched: 2. Germline V gene sequence: CDR1 SGHKS, CDR2 YYEKEE (reference sequence). The CDR3 is 15 residues long. CDR3 coding DNA: TGTGCCAGCAGCTTGGCAGCGGGGGACTCCTACGAGCAGTACTTC. Protein sequence: CASSLAAGDSYEQYF.

This chain uses TRBV27 with TRBJ1-2; TRBD1 matches 10 bases. Germline-derived CDR1 and CDR2 are MNHEY and SMNVEV (reference sequence). This CDR3 is built from 16 residues. V dropped 3 bases and J dropped 5; count of bases not matched to a gene: 9. In nucleotides, the CDR3 is TGTGCCAGCAGTTTTGGGACAGGGGATCGTCGGTATGGCTACACCTTC. It is translated as CASSFGTGDRRYGYTF.